The rows below give T cell receptor beta chains drawn from one sample of a study of blood T cell repertoires in COVID-19. The protocol was immunoSEQ multiplex PCR, while the TCRdb copy is restricted to in-frame clones and leaves out a portion. This sample carries tens of thousands of clones, 80% of them seen once, and the ten largest clones take 10% to 15%. Sequencing was carried out using peripheral blood. These TCRs come from a human donor in a cohort sampled during active COVID-19. Both conserved end residues are part of each CDR3. D genes are given only for firm matches. The size entry is marked missing in some rows and otherwise reads once, few, many or a size class.

J,V,size,D,CDR3,DNA
TRBJ1-2,TRBV7-9,.,.,CASSLQNRAHGYTF,TGTGCCAGCAGCTTACAAAACAGGGCTCATGGCTACACCTTC
TRBJ2-5,TRBV18,.,.,CASWSRDIWKETQYF,TGTGCCAGCTGGTCCCGGGACATCTGGAAAGAGACCCAGTACTTC
TRBJ2-1,TRBV6-5,.,TRBD2,CASASPSGGVDEQFF,TGTGCCAGTGCATCACCCAGCGGGGGGGTCGATGAGCAGTTCTTC
TRBJ1-1,TRBV2,few,.,CASSGEWRTEAFF,TGTGCCAGCAGTGGGGAGTGGCGGACTGAAGCTTTCTTT
TRBJ2-3,TRBV7-3,.,TRBD1,CASSLQGASTDTQYF,TGTGCCAGCAGCTTGCAGGGGGCAAGCACAGATACGCAGTATTTT
TRBJ1-2,TRBV7-9,.,.,CASSLAAGYGYTF,TGTGCCAGCAGTCTCGCCGCCGGCTATGGCTACACCTTC
TRBJ2-5,TRBV10-3,.,.,CAISESTEYQETQYF,TGTGCCATCAGTGAGTCCACGGAGTACCAAGAGACCCAGTACTTC
TRBJ1-1,TRBV4-1,few,TRBD1,CASSHARGPERRAFF,TGCGCCAGCAGCCATGCTAGGGGGCCAGAGAGGCGGGCTTTCTTT
TRBJ1-6,TRBV4-1,.,TRBD1,CASSQPDRANSPLHF,TGCGCCAGCAGCCAACCCGACAGGGCTAATTCACCCCTCCACTTT
TRBJ2-5,TRBV7-8,.,TRBD1,CASSTGQQETQYF,TGTGCCAGCAGCACGGGACAGCAAGAGACCCAGTACTTC
TRBJ2-1,TRBV30,.,TRBD2,CAWRPLRSGEGPLDEQFF,TGTGCCTGGAGGCCCCTTCGGAGCGGGGAGGGCCCGTTAGATGAGCAGTTCTTC
TRBJ1-5,TRBV6-5,.,.,CASSQGTPHQPQHF,TGTGCCAGCAGTCAGGGTACCCCCCATCAGCCCCAGCATTTT
TRBJ1-1,TRBV6-5,.,TRBD1,CASSRTGIQVRAFF,TGTGCCAGCAGTCGGACAGGGATCCAAGTGCGGGCTTTCTTT
TRBJ1-6,TRBV30,.,.,CAWDLGRGPLHF,TGTGCCTGGGACCTCGGACGGGGACCCCTCCACTTT
TRBJ1-5,TRBV6-2/TRBV6-3,.,TRBD1,CASSQGGRQPQHF,TGTGCCAGCAGCCAGGGGGGGAGACAGCCCCAGCATTTT
TRBJ1-2,TRBV6-2/TRBV6-3,once,TRBD1,CASSFDRANYGYTF,TGTGCCAGCAGTTTTGACAGGGCCAACTATGGCTACACCTTC
TRBJ2-2,TRBV5-1,.,TRBD1,CASSPSGQGLRTGELFF,TGCGCCAGCAGCCCGTCGGGACAGGGGCTAAGAACCGGGGAGCTGTTTTTT
TRBJ1-1,TRBV5-1,.,TRBD1,CASSWSDRVEAFF,TGCGCCAGCAGCTGGTCGGACAGGGTTGAAGCTTTCTTT
TRBJ2-1,TRBV19,.,.,CASSGPREQFF,TGTGCCAGTAGTGGCCCGCGGGAGCAGTTCTTC
TRBJ1-5,TRBV7-2,few,.,CASSLAAGPQHF,TGTGCCAGCAGCTTGGCTGCGGGACCCCAGCATTTT
TRBJ2-3,TRBV6-5,.,TRBD2,CASRPSGGGTDTQYF,TGTGCCAGCAGACCTAGCGGGGGTGGTACAGATACGCAGTATTTT
TRBJ1-2,TRBV7-8,.,.,CASSPGTDLGYTF,TGTGCCAGCAGCCCGGGTACTGACCTTGGCTACACCTTC
TRBJ2-1,TRBV3-1/TRBV3-2,.,.,CASSYRFRGYSYNEQFF,TGTGCCAGCAGCTACCGCTTTCGGGGGTACTCCTACAATGAGCAGTTCTTC
TRBJ1-1,TRBV7-9,.,TRBD1,CASSQDRVTENTEAFF,TGTGCCAGCAGCCAAGACAGGGTCACAGAGAACACTGAAGCTTTCTTT
TRBJ1-1,TRBV5-4,.,.,CASSFEPLNTEAFF,TGTGCCAGCAGCTTTGAGCCCTTAAACACTGAAGCTTTCTTT
TRBJ1-2,TRBV3-1/TRBV3-2,.,.,CASSQPGTASGSYTF,TGTGCCAGCAGCCAACCCGGGACTGCCTCGGGAAGCTACACCTTC
TRBJ2-1,TRBV11-3,.,TRBD1,CASRGQAGLYNEQFF,TGTGCCAGCCGGGGACAGGCCGGGCTTTACAATGAGCAGTTCTTC